The 9 T cell receptor beta chains given below trace back to one sample, sequenced in a study of cytomegalovirus exposure and HLA in healthy donors. The PCR used 60 Vbeta and 13 Jbeta primers. The table came from immunoSEQ multiplex PCR; TCRdb's copy has only in-frame clones and leaves some out. The sample contains approximately 110,000 clones, about three quarters of which appear only once. The sequencing input was PBMCs. The receptors were gathered from a woman aged 60-70 years in good health and CMV-seropositive.

Notes on this clone: Without the conserved terminal phenylalanine or tryptophan, this CDR3 likely stems from a read error. The chain combines TRBV5-1 with TRBJ1-2; TRBD1 matches at 8 bases. Germline lookup yields CDR1 SGHRS and CDR2 YFSETQ. V lost 0 bases and J lost 7; bases outside the gene matches: 5. The CDR3 consists of 14 residues. CDR3 DNA: TGCGCCAGCAGCTTGGGGGACAGGTTCGGTGGCTACACCCTC. Its protein product is CASSLGDRFGGYTL.

This clone was counted between two and nine times. The chain links TRBV14 to TRBJ1-1; 7 nucleotides match TRBD1. Germline-derived CDR1 and CDR2 are SGHDN and FVKESK. The V and J ends lost 4 bases and 4 bases, in that order; junction bases with no gene match: 9. The CDR3 extends over 15 amino acids. CDR3 nucleotides: TGTGCCAGCAGCCCCCGACAGGGTGGGGGCACTGAAGCTTTCTTT. Amino acids: CASSPRQGGGTEAFF.

The V and J genes are TRBV30 and TRBJ2-2; D perhaps matches TRBD2 (6 bases). The V and J ends lost 3 bases and 5 bases respectively, with 10 bases between them. The CDR3 has 13 amino acids. The germline gives CDR1 GTSNPN, CDR2 SVGIG (reference sequence). CDR3 DNA sequence: TGTGCCTGGAGCAAGGGGAGGACCGGGGAGCTGTTTTTT. It codes for CAWSKGRTGELFF.

Only one count was recorded for this clone. This sequence joins TRBV18 and TRBJ1-5; no clear D. CDR3 length: 14 amino acids. CDR1 is KGHSH and CDR2 is LQKENI in the germline V gene. Between the trimmed V and J ends, which lost 2 bases and 7 bases, there was a span of 12 bases. The CDR3 loop reads CASSPKPGGQPQHF. CDR3 nucleotides: TGTGCCAGCTCACCAAAGCCCGGAGGGCAGCCCCAGCATTTT. Combining the CDR3 with reference TRBV18 and TRBJ1-5 gives the whole variable domain NAGVMQNPRHLVRRRGQEARLRCSPMKGHSHVYWYRQLPEEGLKFMVYLQKENIIDESGMPKERFSAEFPKEGPSILRIQQVVRGDSAAYFCASSPKPGGQPQHFGDGTRLSIL.

The V call is TRBV6-1, the J call TRBJ1-2, with a weak D call TRBD1 (6 bases). The CDR3 contains 13 residues. Germline CDR1 is MNHNS and CDR2 is SASEGT. Trimming removed 3 bases at V and 6 bases at J, with 11 bases between. The CDR3 region has the DNA TGTGCCAGCAGTGAGGTCTGGGACAATGGCTACACCTTC. Its protein is CASSEVWDNGYTF.

The chain couples TRBV30 to TRBJ2-3; 10 bases match TRBD2. Germline CDR1 GTSNPN, CDR2 SVGIG (reference sequence). Trimming cost V 0 bases and J 2 bases; bases outside gene matches: 8. This CDR3 has 17 amino acids. The DNA of the CDR3 is TGTGCCTGGAGTGTAGCGGGGGGGCCACTTAACACAGATACGCAGTATTTT. As protein: CAWSVAGGPLNTDTQYF.

V is TRBV5-1 and J is TRBJ2-1; D is perhaps TRBD2 (5 bases). V was pared by 0 bases and J by 9 bases, with 13 bases between. The CDR3 runs to 14 residues. Germline V gene data show CDR1 as SGHRS and CDR2 as YFSETQ. The CDR3 DNA sequence: TGCGCCAGCAGCTTGGAAAGGGAGCGATCTGAGCAGTTCTTC. This sequence encodes CASSLERERSEQFF.

The chain uses TRBV7-9 and TRBJ2-1, with D perhaps TRBD2 (6 bases). Germline-derived CDR1 and CDR2 are SEHNR and FQNEAQ (reference sequence). Trimming removed 1 base from V and 6 bases from J, with 13 bases in between. The CDR3 totals 15 residues. For the CDR3, the DNA is TGTGCCAGCAGCTTAGTCGCTAGAGCGGGCAATGAGCAGTTCTTC. This gives the protein CASSLVARAGNEQFF.

The chain recombines TRBV6-5 with TRBJ1-6; TRBD1 aligns across 7 bases. Germline-derived CDR1 and CDR2 are MNHEY and SVGAGI. The CDR3 has 11 amino acids. Trimming took 11 bases from V and 6 from J; bases not matched to a gene: 1. CDR3 region: CAAGGNSPLHF. CDR3 bases: TGTGCCGCAGGGGGTAATTCACCCCTCCACTTT.